Following are 28 T cell receptor beta chains from one sample sequenced in a study of blood T cells in healthy people across ages. Next came a second PCR, run for about 7 to 12 cycles, which used a sample-barcoded 5' primer along with a J-beta primer mix. Via MiXCR, TCRdb re-called the 5' RACE reads, giving one row per CDR3 protein. The sample yields about 1.6 million distinct CDR3 sequences, 34% seen once. The specimen was blood. The receptors stem from a woman in her twenties or thirties in good health.

On this clonotype: An end of the junction differs from the germline gene, which may be a read error. The chain employs TRBV5-5 and TRBJ2-5, with TRBD2 matching 7 bases. The CDR3 contains 15 residues. CDR1 is SGHKS and CDR2 is YYEKEE in the germline V gene (reference sequence). The CDR3 DNA follows: TGTGCCAGCGGACTCATACCGGGACTACAAGAGGCCCAGTACTTC. It codes for CASGLIPGLQEAQYF.

About this clonotype: Its ends do not fully match the called genes, so a read error is possible. The CDR3 DNA reads as TGCAGTGCTCCCCGTGGGGACGGGTACGGGCAGTACTTC. It yields the protein CSAPRGDGYGQYF. J is TRBJ2-7 and V is TRBV20-1; possibly TRBD1 or TRBD2 for D (5 bases each). The CDR3 is 13 amino acids. Germline V CDR1 and CDR2: DFQATT, SNEGSKA (reference sequence).

The chain couples TRBV20-1 to TRBJ2-7; D tentatively reads TRBD1 or TRBD2 (5 bases each). V lost 2 bases to trimming and J lost 3 bases, with 14 bases between them. Per the germline V gene, CDR1 is DFQATT and CDR2 is SNEGSKA (reference sequence). This CDR3 region has 14 residues. CDR3 amino acids: CSARLGTGLYEQYF. The CDR3 region has the DNA TGCAGTGCTAGACTCGGGACGGGCCTCTACGAGCAGTACTTC.

V gene TRBV5-5 combines with J gene TRBJ2-7; TRBD1 aligns across 9 bases. This CDR3 has 15 residues. V was pared by 4 bases and J by 6 bases, with 11 bases of the junction left unmatched. The V gene's germline CDR1 is SGHKS and CDR2 YYEKEE (reference sequence). In nucleotides, the CDR3 is TGTGCCAGCAGCCCGGGACAGGGCAGGACCTGCGAGCAGTACTTC. It translates to CASSPGQGRTCEQYF. Combining the CDR3 with reference TRBV5-5 and TRBJ2-7 gives the whole variable domain DAGVTQSPTHLIKTRGQQVTLRCSPISGHKSVSWYQQVLGQGPQFIFQYYEKEERGRGNFPDRFSARQFPNYSSELNVNALLLGDSALYLCASSPGQGRTCEQYFGPGTRLTVT.

The V and J genes are TRBV6-2 or TRBV6-3 and TRBJ2-1, with 13 bases lining up with TRBD2. The J segment lost 8 bases and the V segment lost 6 bases, leaving 7 bases of the junction unmatched. Germline CDR1 and CDR2: MNHEY and SVGEGT. The CDR3 spans 15 residues. The chain's CDR3 is CASSTSGGAFDEQFF. CDR3 DNA sequence: TGTGCCAGCAGCACTAGCGGGGGGGCCTTTGATGAGCAGTTCTTC.

This clonotype has a single count. The gene calls are TRBV7-9 and TRBJ2-1, with 7 bases aligning to TRBD1. J gave up 12 bases and V 5 bases, and 10 bases lay outside the gene matches. The CDR3 is made up of 13 amino acids. Germline V CDR1 and CDR2: SEHNR, FQNEAQ (reference sequence). CDR3 nucleotides: TGTGCCAGCAGCCAAGCCGACAGGGTTTTGCAGTTCTTC. Its protein product is CASSQADRVLQFF.

The V and J genes are TRBV2 and TRBJ1-5; unclear D gene. Germline CDR1 is SNHLY and CDR2 is FYNNEI. V was cut by 2 bases and J by 9 bases, with 17 bases left in between. The CDR3 totals 15 residues. The CDR3 spells CASSERVEAAAPQHF. The CDR3, as DNA: TGTGCCAGCAGTGAAAGGGTAGAGGCTGCCGCGCCCCAGCATTTT.

The CDR3 nucleotides read TGTGCCAGCAGTCCAACAGCGGGGGGGCTGTACAATGAGCAGTTCTTC. It codes for CASSPTAGGLYNEQFF. V and J are TRBV5-5 and TRBJ2-1; 10 nucleotides match TRBD2. This CDR3 has 16 residues. Germline V gene lookup returns CDR1 SGHKS and CDR2 YYEKEE (reference sequence). V dropped 5 bases and J dropped 4; count of bases not matched to a gene: 9.

The V and J genes are TRBV7-3 and TRBJ2-1; a possible D gene is TRBD1 (6 bases). Deletions cut 1 base from V and 4 bases from J, with 14 bases between. The V gene's germline CDR1 is SGHTA and CDR2 FQGTGA. The CDR3 has 16 residues. The CDR3 here is CASSLSQGIGYNEQFF. The DNA for the CDR3 is TGTGCCAGCAGCTTAAGCCAGGGGATAGGGTACAATGAGCAGTTCTTC.

This clonotype was counted between two and nine times. V and J are TRBV12-3 or TRBV12-4 and TRBJ2-5; no clear D. The CDR3 totals 14 residues. Trimming removed 5 bases at V and 2 bases at J, with 12 bases between. The CDR3 nucleotides are TGTGCCAGCAGTCTTCGACCGATGCAAGAGACCCAGTACTTC. It codes for CASSLRPMQETQYF.

J is TRBJ1-1 and V is TRBV9; D gene ambiguous. Germline V gives CDR1 SGDLS, CDR2 YYNGEE. The CDR3 totals 12 residues. Trimming removed 0 bases at V and 7 bases at J, with 7 bases between. CDR3: CASSVAGSEAFF. The CDR3 DNA sequence: TGTGCCAGCAGCGTAGCGGGCAGTGAAGCTTTCTTT.

V is TRBV6-2 or TRBV6-3 and J is TRBJ2-2; D remains ambiguous. Trimming removed 6 bases at V and 4 bases at J, with 9 bases between. Germline assignment: CDR1 MNHEY and CDR2 SVGEGT. There are 13 residues in the CDR3. CDR3 sequence: CASREQPTGELFF. The CDR3 region has the DNA TGTGCCAGCAGGGAACAGCCCACCGGGGAGCTGTTTTTT.

This chain joins TRBV6-2 or TRBV6-3 and TRBJ2-2, with 14 bases matching TRBD2. The CDR3 runs 18 residues. Germline CDR1 and CDR2: MNHEY and SVGEGT. V shed 6 bases and J 7 bases; nucleotides not matched to a gene: 13. Here the CDR3 reads CASRIRAGLAGVGGELFF. In DNA, the CDR3 is TGTGCCAGCAGGATTAGGGCGGGACTAGCGGGAGTCGGCGGGGAGCTGTTTTTT.

This clonotype was detected only a few times. The CDR3 region is CASSLSPSGSRETQYF. The CDR3 DNA is TGTGCCAGCAGTTTATCGCCCAGCGGGAGTCGAGAGACCCAGTACTTC. This chain uses TRBV27 with TRBJ2-5; 8 bases agree with TRBD2. This CDR3 region has 16 residues. Germline CDR1 MNHEY, CDR2 SMNVEV (reference sequence). V trimming: 0 bases; J trimming: 4 bases; junction bases outside the gene matches: 7.

This chain links TRBV20-1 with TRBJ2-6; 11 nucleotides match TRBD2. The CDR3 contains 18 residues. The ends lost 1 base at V and 0 bases at J; junction bases unmatched: 5. CDR1 is DFQATT, CDR2 SNEGSKA, per germline (reference sequence). CDR3 bases: TGCAGTGCTAGAGCGACTAGCGGGGTAATCTCTGGGGCCAACGTCCTGACTTTC. The encoded protein is CSARATSGVISGANVLTF.

J is TRBJ2-5 and V is TRBV3-1; D gene unclear. This CDR3 is built from 15 residues. The germline V gene encodes CDR1 LGHDT and CDR2 YNNKEL (reference sequence). Trimming cost V 2 bases and J 5 bases, with 15 bases left between them. In DNA, the CDR3 is TGTGCCAGCAGCCAATATGAAGGGTCCGAGGAGACCCAGTACTTC. Protein product: CASSQYEGSEETQYF.

This clonotype came up a few times. The chain carries TRBV27 and TRBJ2-3; D ambiguous. CDR3 length: 13 residues. V lost 3 bases and J 9 bases, leaving 13 bases between the germline ends. Germline V gene sequence: CDR1 MNHEY, CDR2 SMNVEV (reference sequence). This CDR3 is CASSFPPSFTQYF. In DNA, the CDR3 is TGTGCCAGCAGTTTCCCCCCCAGCTTCACGCAGTATTTT.

The genes are TRBV29-1 and TRBJ1-2; weak D call: TRBD1 (5 bases). Looked up from germline, CDR1 is SQVTM and CDR2 is ANQGSEA. This CDR3 contains 11 residues. The CDR3 sequence: CGAEGFYGYTF. DNA of the CDR3: TGCGGCGCCGAGGGGTTTTATGGCTACACCTTC.

In this sample, this clonotype turned up a few times. The chain recombines TRBV11-2 with TRBJ2-3; TRBD2 might be the D (5 bases). V lost 0 bases, J lost 9 bases, and 13 bases lay in between. This CDR3 region has 14 residues. Per the germline V gene, CDR1 is SGHAT and CDR2 is FQNNGV. The CDR3 region has the DNA TGTGCCAGCAGCTTAGATCGGGGTAGGAGCACGCAGTATTTT. Its protein product is CASSLDRGRSTQYF.

This clonotype has just a few counts. The chain couples TRBV6-1 to TRBJ1-2, with TRBD1 matching 11 bases. The length of the CDR3 is 16 residues. Germline V gene data show CDR1 as MNHNS and CDR2 as SASEGT. The J segment lost 2 bases and the V segment lost 4 bases, leaving 6 bases of the junction unmatched. For the CDR3, the DNA is TGTGCCAGCAGTGCAAGGACAGGGGGCGCGAACTATGGCTACACCTTC. Its protein is CASSARTGGANYGYTF.

The chain recombines TRBV11-2 with TRBJ2-3; TRBD2 matches 7 bases. This CDR3 contains 15 residues. Losses at the gene ends were 5 bases for V and 6 bases for J; bases not matched to a gene: 11. Germline assignment: CDR1 SGHAT and CDR2 FQNNGV. CDR3 protein: CASSPGLTVKDTQYF. In DNA, the CDR3 is TGTGCCAGCAGCCCGGGACTAACAGTCAAGGATACGCAGTATTTT.

The genes are TRBV20-1 and TRBJ2-1; no clear D. The CDR3 is 13 amino acids. V lost 4 bases and J 5 bases, leaving 12 bases between the germline ends. CDR1 and CDR2 from the germline V gene are DFQATT and SNEGSKA (reference sequence). CDR3 protein: CSATALMHNEQFF. CDR3 nucleotide sequence: TGCAGTGCTACGGCGTTAATGCACAATGAGCAGTTCTTC.

The chain employs TRBV6-5 and TRBJ2-5; possibly TRBD1 or TRBD2 for D (6 bases each). Germline V CDR1 and CDR2: MNHEY, SVGAGI. The CDR3 consists of 16 residues. Trimming shortened V by 8 bases and J by 1 base, and 20 bases separated the two germline ends. The CDR3: CASHGSRRGVQETQYF. CDR3 bases: TGTGCCAGCCATGGGAGCAGGAGGGGGGTCCAAGAGACCCAGTACTTC.

The V call is TRBV6-2 or TRBV6-3, the J call TRBJ2-7; no reliable D call. This CDR3 contains 13 residues. V shed 6 bases and J shed 2 bases, with 11 bases lying between them. Germline values: CDR1 MNHEY, CDR2 SVGEGT. CDR3 bases: TGTGCCAGCAGAGCCCAGGTTACCTACGAGCAGTACTTC. This gives the protein CASRAQVTYEQYF.

This clonotype was observed a few times. The chain has TRBV29-1 and TRBJ2-3; 11 positions agree with TRBD1. Germline V CDR1 and CDR2: SQVTM, ANQGSEA. J was trimmed by 6 bases and V by 5 bases; bases with no gene match: 7. This CDR3 spans 14 amino acids. Here the CDR3 reads CSVPGTGGFDTQYF. CDR3 nucleotides: TGCAGCGTTCCCGGGACAGGGGGATTCGATACGCAGTATTTT.

The chain is built from TRBV7-3 and TRBJ2-1; no clear D. V lost 4 bases and J 3 bases, leaving 7 bases between the germline ends. This CDR3 is 13 amino acids long. CDR1 and CDR2 from the germline V gene are SGHTA and FQGTGA. CDR3 nucleotide sequence: TGTGCCAGCAGCTCCCTTCACTACAATGAGCAGTTCTTC. This encodes CASSSLHYNEQFF. Variable domain in full (rest from reference TRBV7-3 and TRBJ2-1): GAGVSQTPSNKVTEKGKYVELRCDPISGHTALYWYRQSLGQGPEFLIYFQGTGAADDSGLPNDRFFAVRPEGSVSTLKIQRTERGDSAVYLCASSSLHYNEQFFGPGTRLTVL.

In this sample, this clonotype turned up a few times. This chain uses TRBV15 with TRBJ2-1; no firm D call. The germline V and J ends were trimmed by 6 bases and 3 bases, with 6 bases remaining between them. The CDR3 has 12 residues. Germline V gene sequence: CDR1 LNHNV, CDR2 YYDKDF (reference sequence). CDR3: CATSPSYNEQFF. The CDR3 nucleotides are TGTGCCACCAGTCCGAGCTACAATGAGCAGTTCTTC.

This clonotype was seen repeatedly, ten times or more. The chain links TRBV20-1 to TRBJ2-7, with TRBD1 as a possible D gene (5 bases). The CDR3 is 13 amino acids. From germline, CDR1 is DFQATT and CDR2 SNEGSKA (reference sequence). Trimming took 6 bases from V and 2 from J, leaving 14 bases between them. CDR3 sequence reads: CSAAPGSTYEQYF. The CDR3 DNA is TGCAGTGCCGCCCCAGGGTCCACCTACGAGCAGTACTTC.